Following are 19 T cell receptor beta chains from one sample sequenced in a study of blood T cells in healthy people across ages. It was with a sample-barcoded 5' primer and a J-beta primer mix that a second PCR of about 6 to 12 cycles was run. MiXCR was run by TCRdb on the 5' RACE reads, yielding one entry per CDR3 protein. The table lists under 850,000 distinct CDR3 sequences, 30% to 45% of them singletons, with under 15% in the top ten. The sequenced sample was blood. The receptors come from a man in his late teens or twenties in good health.

About this clonotype: A clone one base away is much larger, so this may be a read error. This chain connects TRBV6-5 to TRBJ2-5, with D maybe TRBD1 (6 bases). CDR1 is MNHEY and CDR2 is SVGAGI in the germline V gene. This CDR3 has 13 residues. V shed 7 bases and J shed 11 bases, with 20 bases lying between them. CDR3 region: CASKTTGRNEQYF. CDR3 nucleotide sequence: TGTGCCAGCAAGACAACAGGGCGGAATGAGCAGTACTTC.

This clonotype was observed a handful of times. The rearrangement uses TRBV12-3 or TRBV12-4 and TRBJ2-3; no definite D call. This CDR3 contains 12 residues. Trimming shortened V by 11 bases and J by 2 bases, and 11 bases separated the two germline ends. CDR3 DNA sequence: TGTGCCTGCCACATTACCACAGATACGCAGTATTTT. It is translated as CACHITTDTQYF.

Note on this clonotype: The junction departs from germline at one end; a sequencing error may be responsible. The chain carries TRBV12-3 or TRBV12-4 and TRBJ1-4; D gene ambiguous. This CDR3 is 17 amino acids long. DNA for the CDR3: TGCGCCAGCAGTTTCGGCTGGGCAGATGTAACTAATGAAAAACTGTTTTTT. It is translated as CASSFGWADVTNEKLFF.

The rearrangement joins TRBV29-1 to TRBJ1-1; D remains unclear. V lost 6 bases to trimming and J lost 3 bases, with 11 bases between them. CDR3 length: 12 residues. The germline gives CDR1 SQVTM, CDR2 ANQGSEA. As DNA, the CDR3 is TGCAGCGTCCCCGGAGGAGACACTGAAGCTTTCTTT. Translated: CSVPGGDTEAFF.

As concerns this clonotype: A read error is likely here: a far larger clone is one base away. The gene calls are TRBV7-2 and TRBJ2-5; no reliable D call. CDR1 is SGHTA and CDR2 is FQGNSA in the germline V gene. The ends were cut back, 1 base at V and 2 bases at J, with 8 bases in the middle. The CDR3 consists of 14 residues. The CDR3 sequence: CASSLDLGQETQYF. In DNA, the CDR3 is TGTGCCAGCAGCTTAGATCTCGGACAAGAGACCCAGTACTTC.

The rearrangement links TRBV12-3 or TRBV12-4 to TRBJ2-7; no clear D. The ends were cut back, 2 bases at V and 4 bases at J, with 18 bases in the middle. The CDR3 totals 16 residues. The CDR3 DNA is TGTGCCAGCAGTTTAATACGGCTTTCCAGTAGTTACGAGCAGTACTTC. Encoded protein: CASSLIRLSSSYEQYF.

On this clonotype: This may come from a read error, since a much larger clone is one base off. V is TRBV5-1 and J is TRBJ2-5; TRBD1 matches at 7 bases. The germline CDR1 and CDR2 sequences are SGHRS and YFSETQ. The CDR3 loop spans 13 amino acids. This chain's CDR3 is CASSATGQEAQYF. Written as DNA, the CDR3 is TGCGCCAGCAGCGCGACAGGGCAAGAGGCCCAGTACTTC.

The genes are TRBV4-3 and TRBJ2-7, with D hard to call. CDR1 is LGHNA, CDR2 YSLEER, per germline. The CDR3 runs 14 residues. Trimming took 3 bases from V and 7 from J, leaving 16 bases between them. CDR3 region: CASSQRWGYNEQYF. In DNA form, the CDR3 reads TGCGCCAGCAGCCAGCGATGGGGATACAATGAGCAGTACTTC.

This clonotype was counted many times. The chain is built from TRBV4-3 and TRBJ2-6, with a possible D match to TRBD2 (5 bases). This CDR3 has 18 residues. Looked up from germline, CDR1 is LGHNA and CDR2 is YSLEER. The V end lost 4 bases, the J end lost 0 bases, and 16 bases lay between the germline ends. CDR3 in amino acids: CASSPVMATSSGANVLTF. As DNA, the CDR3 is TGCGCCAGCAGCCCCGTCATGGCAACTAGCTCTGGGGCCAACGTCCTGACTTTC.

The gene calls are TRBV7-9 and TRBJ2-1, with a tentative D call TRBD1 (5 bases). V lost 5 bases and J lost 9, with 17 bases in between. Germline values: CDR1 SEHNR, CDR2 FQNEAQ (reference sequence). The CDR3 consists of 14 residues. CDR3 sequence (DNA): TGTGCCAGCAGCCCATCAGGGCGTGTTGGTGAGCAGTTCTTC. It specifies CASSPSGRVGEQFF.

In this sample, this clonotype turned up a few times. The gene calls are TRBV7-2 and TRBJ1-5; TRBD1 might be the D (6 bases). CDR1 and CDR2 from the germline V gene are SGHTA and FQGNSA. This CDR3 is 14 amino acids long. Between the trimmed V and J ends, which lost 3 bases and 3 bases, there was a span of 9 bases. In nucleotides, the CDR3 is TGTGCCAGCAGCTTCAGGGGCCCCAATCAGCCCCAGCATTTT. It translates to CASSFRGPNQPQHF.

Note on this clonotype: The junction does not match germline at one end; this may be a read error. The chain uses TRBV2 and TRBJ2-7; D is uncertain. Germline-derived CDR1 and CDR2 are SNHLY and FYNNEI. The CDR3 is 14 amino acids. The CDR3 loop reads CASSEGGTNYEQYF. The DNA for the CDR3 is TGTGCCAGCAGCGAAGGCGGAACCAACTACGAGCAGTACTTC.

Only a few counts were recorded for this clonotype. V gene TRBV20-1 combines with J gene TRBJ2-3, with TRBD2 matching over 12 bases. Trimming cost V 3 bases and J 4 bases; bases outside gene matches: 14. The germline V gene has CDR1 DFQATT and CDR2 SNEGSKA (reference sequence). CDR3 length equals 18 residues. The CDR3: CSARGASIGTSGSDTQYF. The CDR3 DNA reads TGCAGTGCTAGGGGAGCTTCTATCGGGACTAGCGGGTCAGATACGCAGTATTTT.

The chain carries TRBV6-5 and TRBJ1-3, with TRBD1 as a possible D gene (5 bases). V was trimmed by 5 bases and J by 2 bases, leaving 13 bases between them. CDR1 is MNHEY and CDR2 is SVGAGI in the germline V gene. There are 15 residues in the CDR3. CDR3: CASSRDRKPGNTIYF. The DNA for the CDR3 is TGTGCCAGCAGTCGAGACAGAAAACCTGGAAACACCATATATTTT.

This clonotype was counted many times. The chain is built from TRBV20-1 and TRBJ2-3, with 8 bases matching TRBD2. This CDR3 is built from 14 residues. V dropped 1 base and J dropped 1; count of bases not matched to a gene: 1. Germline V lookup: CDR1 DFQATT, CDR2 SNEGSKA (reference sequence). The CDR3 sequence: CSARVTSGTDTQYF. CDR3 in DNA: TGCAGTGCTAGAGTGACTAGCGGCACAGATACGCAGTATTTT.

The chain recombines TRBV7-2 with TRBJ1-4, with 8 bases lining up with TRBD1. V lost 5 bases and J lost 8; bases outside the gene matches: 10. The CDR3 loop spans 15 amino acids. Looked up from germline, CDR1 is SGHTA and CDR2 is FQGNSA. The CDR3 sequence is CASSQGGAGGEKLFF. In DNA, the CDR3 is TGTGCCAGCAGCCAAGGCGGGGCAGGGGGCGAAAAACTGTTTTTT.

At least ten counts were recorded for this clonotype. The rearrangement joins TRBV4-1 to TRBJ2-1; TRBD1 matches at 9 bases. V shed 1 base and J 4 bases; nucleotides not matched to a gene: 5. The CDR3 totals 16 residues. CDR1 and CDR2 (germline): MGHRA, YSYEKL. CDR3 nucleotides: TGCGCCAGCAGCCAAGTCTCCGGGACAGGGTACAATGAGCAGTTCTTC. Protein: CASSQVSGTGYNEQFF.

This clonotype appeared a few times. The chain combines TRBV6-5 with TRBJ1-1, with 8 bases lining up with TRBD1. The CDR3 extends over 15 amino acids. Germline V CDR1 and CDR2: MNHEY, SVGAGI. The V segment lost 0 bases and the J segment 5 bases; nucleotides outside the gene matches: 5. CDR3 nucleotides: TGTGCCAGCAGTTACTCACAGGGGGTTTTGACTGAAGCTTTCTTT. Amino acid sequence: CASSYSQGVLTEAFF.

The V call is TRBV20-1, the J call TRBJ2-1; 9 nucleotides line up with TRBD2. Judging by the DNA end, TRBJ2-7 fits better; the J call may be wrong. CDR3 length: 19 amino acids. CDR1 and CDR2 (germline): DFQATT, SNEGSKA (reference sequence). The CDR3 DNA is TGCAGTGCTAGAGATGGGGCAGCGGGGGGCCCGAGCTCCTACAATGAGCAGTACTTC. As protein: CSARDGAAGGPSSYNEQYF.